This record looks at one T cell receptor (beta chain) sequence and its context. Its antigen is not known. The PCR employed 60 Vbeta primers together with 13 Jbeta primers. Only in-frame clones appear in the TCRdb table, and some are missing; sequencing was by immunoSEQ multiplex PCR. The table lists 80,000 or so clones, roughly 78% of them singletons. This CDR3 spans 15 amino acids. CDR1 is LNHDA, CDR2 SQIVND, per germline (reference sequence). V was shortened by 5 bases and J by 4 bases, with 18 bases between the two germline ends. The source of the sample is a study of cytomegalovirus exposure and HLA in healthy donors. Whole-study results and caveats: Reported findings show TCR beta sequences accurately forecast HLA-A and HLA-B alleles in most subjects. In a later analysis, TCR beta V- and J-gene trimming showed a link to a missense DCLRE1C variant. The study labeled 150 to 200 TCR beta chains cytomegalovirus-associated.

At sampling all donors were nominally healthy, likely with unrecorded immune exposures. The sequencing sample was made of PBMCs. The gene calls are TRBV19 and TRBJ2-7; D remains unclear. This clonotype was obtained from a man between 40 and 49 years old in good health and CMV-seronegative. DNA of the CDR3: TGTGCCAGTAGTTTGCGACTGACGACCGTTTACGAGCAGTACTTC. Protein sequence: CASSLRLTTVYEQYF.